Below are 4 T cell receptor beta chains sequenced from a single sample in a study of shared clonotypes between healthy human individuals. TCRdb keeps only in-frame clones here, not all; method: immunoSEQ multiplex PCR. There are 2 million to 3 million clones in the sample; 90% to 95% occur only once, and around 0.4% lies in the top ten. The material sequenced was naive CD4+ T cells from PBMCs. The subset here: CD45RA+ positively selected. Receptors originate from a man aged 18 to 29 in good health. Some clones in this sample may be carry-over from other donors' samples.

The V and J genes are TRBV6-4 and TRBJ1-1; the D is unclear. V was trimmed by 4 bases and J by 0 bases, leaving 6 bases between them. The CDR3 sequence is 13 residues long. Germline V CDR1 and CDR2: MRHNA, SNTAGT. The CDR3 loop reads CASSATVNTEAFF. CDR3 bases: TGTGCCAGCAGTGCGACCGTGAACACTGAAGCTTTCTTT.

The chain carries TRBV7-3 and TRBJ2-7; D not certain. The V gene's germline CDR1 is SGHTA and CDR2 FQGTGA. V lost 1 base and J lost 1, with 5 bases in between. The CDR3 is 13 amino acids. CDR3 loop: CASSLSWSYEQYF. CDR3 nucleotide sequence: TGTGCCAGCAGCTTAAGTTGGTCCTACGAGCAGTACTTC.

The chain uses TRBV28 and TRBJ1-5; the D gene is possibly TRBD1 (5 bases). CDR3 size: 14 residues. Germline V gives CDR1 MDHEN, CDR2 SYDVKM. V shed 4 bases and J shed 4 bases, with 11 bases lying between them. The CDR3 spells CASSYRDLNQPQHF. CDR3 DNA: TGTGCCAGCAGTTACCGGGACTTAAATCAGCCCCAGCATTTT.

The CDR3 nucleotides read TGTGCCACCAGCGACGTCGGCAGGGCCGGGGGAAACATTCAGTACTTC. Protein: CATSDVGRAGGNIQYF. This chain uses TRBV15 with TRBJ2-4; weak D call: TRBD2 (6 bases). Trimming pared 5 bases from V and 6 bases from J, leaving 20 bases between. There are 16 residues in the CDR3. Germline lookup yields CDR1 LNHNV and CDR2 YYDKDF (reference sequence).